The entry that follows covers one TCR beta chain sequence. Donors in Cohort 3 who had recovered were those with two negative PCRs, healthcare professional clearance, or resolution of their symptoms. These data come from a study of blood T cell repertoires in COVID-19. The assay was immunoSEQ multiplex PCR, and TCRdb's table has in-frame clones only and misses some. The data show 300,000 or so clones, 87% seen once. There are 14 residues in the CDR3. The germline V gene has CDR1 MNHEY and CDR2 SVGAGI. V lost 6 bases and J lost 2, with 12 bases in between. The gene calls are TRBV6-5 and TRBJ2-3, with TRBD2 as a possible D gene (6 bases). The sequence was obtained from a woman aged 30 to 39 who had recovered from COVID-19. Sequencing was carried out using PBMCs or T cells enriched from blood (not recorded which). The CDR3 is CASSRGTVTDTQYF. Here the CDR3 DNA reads TGTGCCAGCAGCCGGGGGACGGTCACAGATACGCAGTATTTT.